This T cell receptor (beta chain) was recovered during a study of blood T cell repertoires in COVID-19. The sample holds one count of this clone. The table came from immunoSEQ multiplex PCR; TCRdb's copy has only in-frame clones and leaves some out. Of more than 20,000 clones in the sample, over 70% were seen once. Sequencing used peripheral blood. The TCR sequence derives from a man aged 45-60 years with active or convalescent COVID-19.

The CDR3 reads CASSINRGNYGYTF. DNA of the CDR3: TGTGCCAGTAGTATAAACAGGGGTAACTATGGCTACACCTTC. The chain links TRBV19 to TRBJ1-2; 7 bases fit TRBD1. CDR1 and CDR2 (germline): LNHDA, SQIVND (reference sequence). J was trimmed by 1 base and V by 2 bases; bases with no gene match: 1. This CDR3 is built from 14 residues.